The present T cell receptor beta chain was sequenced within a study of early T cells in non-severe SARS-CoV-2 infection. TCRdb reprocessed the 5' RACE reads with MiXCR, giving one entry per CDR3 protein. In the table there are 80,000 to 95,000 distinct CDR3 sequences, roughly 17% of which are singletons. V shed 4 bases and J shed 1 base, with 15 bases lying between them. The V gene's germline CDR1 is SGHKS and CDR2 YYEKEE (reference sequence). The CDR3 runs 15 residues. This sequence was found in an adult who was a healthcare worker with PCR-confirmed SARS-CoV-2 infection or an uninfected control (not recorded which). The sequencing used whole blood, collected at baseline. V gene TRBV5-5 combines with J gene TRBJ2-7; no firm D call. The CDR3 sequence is CASSPTPDTSYEQYF. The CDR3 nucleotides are TGTGCCAGCAGCCCTACCCCAGACACGTCCTACGAGCAGTACTTC.